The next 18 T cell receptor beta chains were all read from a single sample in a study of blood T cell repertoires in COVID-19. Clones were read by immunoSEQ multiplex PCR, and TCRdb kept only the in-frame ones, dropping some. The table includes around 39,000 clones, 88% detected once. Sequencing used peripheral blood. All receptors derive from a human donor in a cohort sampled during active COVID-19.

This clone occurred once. The DNA for the CDR3 is TGTGCCAGCAGTTCGGGGAGGCATGAAAAACTGTTTTTT. Protein product: CASSSGRHEKLFF. J is TRBJ1-4 and V is TRBV28; no reliable D call. V shed 4 bases and J shed 6 bases, with 9 bases lying between them. The CDR3 spans 13 residues. Germline V CDR1 and CDR2: MDHEN, SYDVKM.

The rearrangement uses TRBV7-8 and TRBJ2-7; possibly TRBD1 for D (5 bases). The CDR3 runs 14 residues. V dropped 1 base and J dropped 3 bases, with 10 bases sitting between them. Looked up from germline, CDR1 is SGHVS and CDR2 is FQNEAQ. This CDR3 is CASSLGWGSYEQYF. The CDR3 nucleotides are TGTGCCAGCAGCTTAGGGTGGGGCAGCTACGAGCAGTACTTC.

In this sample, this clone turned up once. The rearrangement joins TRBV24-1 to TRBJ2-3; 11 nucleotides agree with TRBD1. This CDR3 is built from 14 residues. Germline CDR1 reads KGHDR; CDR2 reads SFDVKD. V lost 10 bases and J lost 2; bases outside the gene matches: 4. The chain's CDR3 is CATRTGGNTDTQYF. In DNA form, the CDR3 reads TGTGCCACGCGGACAGGGGGCAACACAGATACGCAGTATTTT.

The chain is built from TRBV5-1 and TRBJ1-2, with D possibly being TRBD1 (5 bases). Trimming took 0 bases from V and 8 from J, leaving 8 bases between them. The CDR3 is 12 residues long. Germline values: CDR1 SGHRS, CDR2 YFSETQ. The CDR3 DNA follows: TGCGCCAGCAGCTTGGAGGGGTCCGGCTACACCTTC. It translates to CASSLEGSGYTF.

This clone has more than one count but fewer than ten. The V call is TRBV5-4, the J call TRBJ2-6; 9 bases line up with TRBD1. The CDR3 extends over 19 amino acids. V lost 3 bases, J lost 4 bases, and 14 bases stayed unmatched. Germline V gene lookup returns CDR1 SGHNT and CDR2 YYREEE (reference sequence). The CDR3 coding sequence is TGTGCCAGCAGCTCCCTCGGGACAGGGAGCTTTGGAGGGGCCAACGTCCTGACTTTC. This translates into CASSSLGTGSFGGANVLTF.

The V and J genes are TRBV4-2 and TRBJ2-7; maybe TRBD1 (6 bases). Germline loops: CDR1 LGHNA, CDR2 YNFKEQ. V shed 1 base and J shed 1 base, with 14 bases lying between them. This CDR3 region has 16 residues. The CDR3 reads CASSQGRGQSSYEQYF. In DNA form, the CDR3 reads TGTGCCAGCAGCCAAGGCCGGGGACAATCTTCCTACGAGCAGTACTTC.

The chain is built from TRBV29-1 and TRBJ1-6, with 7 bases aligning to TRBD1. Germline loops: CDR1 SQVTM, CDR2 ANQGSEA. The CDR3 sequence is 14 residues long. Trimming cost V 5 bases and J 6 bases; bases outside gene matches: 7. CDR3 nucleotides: TGCAGCGTTCTCACGGGACAGCTTAATTCACCCCTCCACTTT. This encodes CSVLTGQLNSPLHF.

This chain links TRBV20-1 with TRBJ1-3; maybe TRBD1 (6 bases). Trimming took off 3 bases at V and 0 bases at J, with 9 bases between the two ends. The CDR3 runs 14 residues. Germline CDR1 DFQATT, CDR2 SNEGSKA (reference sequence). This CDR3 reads CSASTGPSGNTIYF. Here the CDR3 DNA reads TGCAGTGCTAGTACAGGGCCCTCTGGAAACACCATATATTTT.

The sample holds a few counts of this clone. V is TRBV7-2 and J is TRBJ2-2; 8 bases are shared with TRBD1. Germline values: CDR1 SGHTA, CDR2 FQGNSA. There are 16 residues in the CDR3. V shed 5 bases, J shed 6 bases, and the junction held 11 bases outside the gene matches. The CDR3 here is CASSARQGARPGELFF. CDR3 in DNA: TGTGCCAGCAGCGCCCGGCAGGGGGCGAGGCCCGGGGAGCTGTTTTTT.

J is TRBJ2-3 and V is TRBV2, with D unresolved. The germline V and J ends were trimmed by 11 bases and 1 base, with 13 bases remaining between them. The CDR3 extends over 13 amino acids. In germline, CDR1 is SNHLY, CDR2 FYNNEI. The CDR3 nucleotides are TGTGCCGGTAGAGACTGGGGCACAGATACGCAGTATTTT. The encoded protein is CAGRDWGTDTQYF.

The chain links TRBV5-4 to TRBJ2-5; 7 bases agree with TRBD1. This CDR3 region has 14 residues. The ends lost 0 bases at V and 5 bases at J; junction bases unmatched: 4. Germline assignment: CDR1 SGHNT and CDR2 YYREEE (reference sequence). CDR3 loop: CASSLGQGRETQYF. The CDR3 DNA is TGTGCCAGCAGCTTGGGACAGGGCAGGGAGACCCAGTACTTC.

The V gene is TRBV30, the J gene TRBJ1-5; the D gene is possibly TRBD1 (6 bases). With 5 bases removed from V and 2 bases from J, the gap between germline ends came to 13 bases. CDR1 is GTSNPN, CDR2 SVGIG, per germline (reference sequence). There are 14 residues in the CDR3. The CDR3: CAWAGVGGNQPQHF. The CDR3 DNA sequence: TGTGCCTGGGCAGGGGTCGGGGGCAATCAGCCCCAGCATTTT. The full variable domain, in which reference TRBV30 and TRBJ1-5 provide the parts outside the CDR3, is SQTIHQWPATLVQPVGSPLSLECTVEGTSNPNLYWYRQAAGRGLQLLFYSVGIGQISSEVPQNLSASRPQDRQFILSSKKLLLSDSGFYLCAWAGVGGNQPQHFGDGTRLSIL.

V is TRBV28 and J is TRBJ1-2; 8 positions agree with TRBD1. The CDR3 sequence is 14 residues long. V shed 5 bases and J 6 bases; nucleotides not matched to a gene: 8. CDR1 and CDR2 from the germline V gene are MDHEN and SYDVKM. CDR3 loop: CASSPRGLKDGYTF. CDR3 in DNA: TGTGCCAGCAGTCCCAGGGGGCTGAAAGATGGCTACACCTTC.

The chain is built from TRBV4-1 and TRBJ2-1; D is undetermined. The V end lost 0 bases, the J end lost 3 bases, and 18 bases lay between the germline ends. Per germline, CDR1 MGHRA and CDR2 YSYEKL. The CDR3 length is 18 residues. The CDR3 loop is CASSQDPPVWSGYNEQFF. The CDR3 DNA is TGCGCCAGCAGCCAAGATCCACCAGTCTGGTCGGGCTACAATGAGCAGTTCTTC.

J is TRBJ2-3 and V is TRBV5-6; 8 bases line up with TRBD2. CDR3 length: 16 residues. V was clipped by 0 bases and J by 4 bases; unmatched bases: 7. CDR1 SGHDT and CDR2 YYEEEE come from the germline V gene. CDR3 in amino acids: CASSLGLAGGSDTQYF. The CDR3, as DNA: TGTGCCAGCAGCTTGGGGCTAGCGGGCGGCTCAGATACGCAGTATTTT.

The CDR3 spells CASSLRGPTEAFF. CDR3 bases: TGTGCCAGCAGCTTACGGGGTCCCACTGAAGCTTTCTTT. The chain employs TRBV7-9 and TRBJ1-1; D is ambiguous. V lost 2 bases, J lost 4 bases, and 8 bases lay in between. CDR1 and CDR2 (germline): SEHNR, FQNEAQ (reference sequence). The CDR3 contains 13 residues.

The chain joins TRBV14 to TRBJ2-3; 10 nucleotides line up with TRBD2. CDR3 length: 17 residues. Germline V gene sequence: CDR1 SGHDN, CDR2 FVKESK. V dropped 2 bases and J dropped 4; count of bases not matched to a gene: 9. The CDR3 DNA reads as TGTGCCAGCAGCCAACGGAACCTAGCGGGAGTGGCAGATACGCAGTATTTT. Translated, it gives CASSQRNLAGVADTQYF.

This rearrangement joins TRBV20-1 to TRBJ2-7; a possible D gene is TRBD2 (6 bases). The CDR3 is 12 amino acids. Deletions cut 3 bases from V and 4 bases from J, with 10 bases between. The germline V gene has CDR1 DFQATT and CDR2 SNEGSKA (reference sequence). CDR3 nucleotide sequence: TGCAGTGCTAGTGGCGGGGTGTACGAGCAGTACTTC. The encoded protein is CSASGGVYEQYF.